These 10 T cell receptor beta chains came from one sample sequenced in a study of blood T cell repertoires in COVID-19. Produced via immunoSEQ multiplex PCR; TCRdb's table is partial and in-frame only. The sample lists about 110,000 clones; around 79% were seen once. What was sequenced was peripheral blood. The receptor source for this set is a woman aged 80 or over with active or convalescent COVID-19.

The chain recombines TRBV15 with TRBJ1-1; D not resolved. The CDR3 extends over 14 amino acids. Per germline, CDR1 LNHNV and CDR2 YYDKDF (reference sequence). Between the trimmed V and J ends, which lost 0 bases and 1 base, there was a span of 6 bases. Here the CDR3 DNA reads TGTGCCACCAGCAGAGATCGAGGGAACACTGAAGCTTTCTTT. It specifies CATSRDRGNTEAFF.

The chain joins TRBV7-2 to TRBJ1-1, with 9 bases aligning to TRBD1. This CDR3 has 14 amino acids. Looked up from germline, CDR1 is SGHTA and CDR2 is FQGNSA. V dropped 3 bases and J dropped 6; count of bases not matched to a gene: 5. The CDR3 DNA sequence: TGTGCCAGCAGCTTGGACAGGGGTGTGGCTGAAGCTTTCTTT. Its translation: CASSLDRGVAEAFF.

The rearrangement joins TRBV12-3 or TRBV12-4 to TRBJ2-5, with a possible D match to TRBD1 (6 bases). V was cut by 7 bases and J by 5 bases, with 14 bases left in between. This CDR3 has 13 residues. CDR3 nucleotide sequence: TGTGCCAGCAACTCAGGGGCAGGGGAGACCCAGTACTTC. It specifies CASNSGAGETQYF.

The chain links TRBV28 to TRBJ2-3; 9 nucleotides line up with TRBD2. The CDR3 sequence is 22 residues long. V gave up 4 bases and J gave up 1 base; unmatched junction bases: 24. From germline, CDR1 is MDHEN and CDR2 SYDVKM. The CDR3 DNA sequence: TGTGCCAGCAGTTCATTCTACGTCCGGGCATTAGCGGGAGAGGATGGCACAGATACGCAGTATTTT. Translating gives CASSSFYVRALAGEDGTDTQYF.

The table lists this clone with a count of one. The chain couples TRBV5-6 to TRBJ1-3, with 7 bases lining up with TRBD1. The CDR3 consists of 15 residues. Germline CDR1 is SGHDT and CDR2 is YYEEEE. V trimming: 4 bases; J trimming: 8 bases; junction bases outside the gene matches: 12. CDR3 DNA sequence: TGTGCCAGCAGCCGACGGGACAGCCATGTCCACACCATATATTTT. Translated: CASSRRDSHVHTIYF.

The genes are TRBV7-8 and TRBJ2-5; 9 bases fit TRBD2. CDR1 is SGHVS and CDR2 is FQNEAQ in the germline V gene. This CDR3 comprises 14 residues. Germline trimming cut 3 bases from V and 7 bases from J; bases unmatched to any gene: 6. CDR3 amino acids: CASSLGQRGVTQYF. The CDR3 nucleotides read TGTGCCAGCAGCTTGGGGCAGCGGGGGGTGACCCAGTACTTC.

This chain uses TRBV28 with TRBJ2-7; D may be TRBD2 (5 bases). This CDR3 contains 13 residues. Germline V lookup: CDR1 MDHEN, CDR2 SYDVKM. V lost 4 bases to trimming and J lost 0 bases, with 7 bases between them. The CDR3 sequence: CASSSAVSYEQYF. In DNA, the CDR3 is TGTGCCAGCAGTTCAGCGGTCTCCTACGAGCAGTACTTC.

This clone was counted between two and nine times. The chain carries TRBV18 and TRBJ1-6; TRBD1 might be the D (5 bases). V shed 1 base and J shed 10 bases, with 17 bases lying between them. The CDR3 extends over 16 amino acids. CDR1 KGHSH and CDR2 LQKENI come from the germline V gene. The CDR3 bases are TGTGCCAGCTCACCACGCCAGTCGGGGGTATGGTCACCCCTCCACTTT. Amino acid sequence: CASSPRQSGVWSPLHF.

This sequence joins TRBV10-1 and TRBJ2-3, with D perhaps matching TRBD2 (6 bases). The CDR3 is made up of 14 amino acids. Germline CDR1 WNHNN, CDR2 SYGVQD (reference sequence). Trimming shortened V by 5 bases and J by 0 bases, and 9 bases separated the two germline ends. The CDR3 bases are TGCGCCAGCAGTAGGGACTGGAGCACAGATACGCAGTATTTT. Translating it yields CASSRDWSTDTQYF.

The V and J genes are TRBV7-9 and TRBJ2-7, with D uncertain. Germline CDR1 is SEHNR and CDR2 is FQNEAQ (reference sequence). Trimming removed 5 bases from V and 3 bases from J, with 11 bases in between. The CDR3 spans 13 residues. CDR3 amino acids: CASSNTENYEQYF. CDR3 coding DNA: TGTGCCAGCAGCAACACAGAGAACTACGAGCAGTACTTC. The full variable domain, completed using reference TRBV7-9 and TRBJ2-7, is DTGVSQNPRHKITKRGQNVTFRCDPISEHNRLYWYRQTLGQGPEFLTYFQNEAQLEKSRLLSDRFSAERPKGSFSTLEIQRTEQGDSAMYLCASSNTENYEQYFGPGTRLTVT.